These T cell receptor beta chains were read from a single sample in a study of T cell changes during pregnancy in multiple sclerosis. The table came from immunoSEQ multiplex PCR; TCRdb's copy has only in-frame clones and leaves some out. In the table there are around 34,000 clones, 90% of which are singletons. Sequencing was performed on CD8+ T cells from peripheral blood mononuclear cells, taken before pregnancy. All receptors come from a female donor with multiple sclerosis, enrolled in a pregnancy study. Each CDR3 is given with its conserved first and last residue. A D gene is named only where the DNA matches it firmly. Expanded clones get a size class; other rows say once, few or many, or leave the size out.

TRBV19,19,TRBJ1-5,.,.,CASSRPAMGPEGSNQPQHF,TGTGCCAGTAGTAGACCCGCTATGGGGCCCGAAGGTAGCAATCAGCCCCAGCATTTT
TRBV19,15,TRBJ2-7,.,.,CASSINSLSSYEQYF,TGTGCCAGTAGTATAAACAGCCTATCCTCCTACGAGCAGTACTTC
TRBV12-2,15,TRBJ2-7,.,.,CASRLIKNFSYEQYF,TGTGCAAGTCGCTTAATCAAAAACTTCTCCTACGAGCAGTACTTC
TRBV4-3,15,TRBJ2-7,.,.,CASSQDRFTSYEQYF,TGCGCCAGCAGCCAGGACAGATTCACCTCCTACGAGCAGTACTTC
TRBV27,16,TRBJ1-5,TRBD1,.,CASSIQGARSNQPQHF,TGTGCCAGCAGTATACAGGGGGCGAGGAGCAATCAGCCCCAGCATTTT
TRBV6-1,17,TRBJ2-3,TRBD2,once,CASSGVIAGGSTDTQYF,TGTGCCAGCAGTGGAGTCATAGCGGGGGGCAGCACAGATACGCAGTATTTT
TRBV27,17,TRBJ1-4,.,.,CASSLGVTGRGNEKLFF,TGTGCCAGCAGCCTCGGGGTCACAGGGAGGGGTAATGAAAAACTGTTTTTT
TRBV7-3,14,TRBJ2-7,.,.,CASSYGGGGYEQYF,TGTGCCAGCAGCTACGGCGGGGGCGGCTACGAGCAGTACTTC
TRBV27,15,TRBJ2-1,TRBD2,.,CASSLTSGGLNEQFF,TGTGCCAGCAGTTTGACTAGCGGTGGTCTCAATGAGCAGTTCTTC
TRBV6-6,15,TRBJ2-2,.,few,CASSYDPGSAGELFF,TGTGCCAGCAGTTACGACCCGGGGTCGGCCGGGGAGCTGTTTTTT
TRBV7-9,14,TRBJ2-4,TRBD1,.,CASSQQGAVDIQYF,TGTGCCAGCAGCCAACAGGGGGCCGTAGACATTCAGTACTTC
TRBV11-2,19,TRBJ1-3,.,.,CASSLDRARTEDSGNTIYF,TGTGCCAGCAGCTTAGACAGAGCACGGACAGAAGACTCTGGAAACACCATATATTTT
TRBV9,14,TRBJ1-1,.,.,CASSVTRWDTEAFF,TGTGCCAGCAGCGTAACCAGGTGGGACACTGAAGCTTTCTTT
TRBV4-1,15,TRBJ1-1,.,many,CASSQEDSMNTEAFF,TGCGCCAGCAGCCAAGAGGACTCGATGAACACTGAAGCTTTCTTT
TRBV10-2,15,TRBJ2-1,.,.,CASSEEGYTYNEQFF,TGCGCCAGCAGTGAGGAGGGATACACCTACAATGAGCAGTTCTTC
TRBV19,14,TRBJ2-2,TRBD2,.,CASSITPTSVELFF,TGTGCCAGTAGTATAACCCCAACTAGCGTTGAGCTGTTTTTT
TRBV7-9,15,TRBJ2-7,TRBD1,.,CASSSRDSAAYEQYF,TGTGCCAGCAGCTCACGGGACAGTGCCGCCTACGAGCAGTACTTC
TRBV4-2,17,TRBJ2-7,.,.,CASSQGYLFRESYEQYF,TGTGCCAGCAGCCAGGGGTATCTTTTTCGGGAAAGCTACGAGCAGTACTTC
TRBV6-4,17,TRBJ2-2,TRBD2,.,CASSAGTSGGETGELFF,TGTGCCAGCAGTGCCGGGACTAGCGGAGGGGAAACCGGGGAGCTGTTTTTT
TRBV6-4,16,TRBJ2-2,TRBD1,.,CASSDLGQGNTGELFF,TGTGCCAGCAGTGACTTGGGACAGGGAAACACCGGGGAGCTGTTTTTT
TRBV19,13,TRBJ1-1,TRBD1,once,CASSVSGGTEAFF,TGTGCCAGTAGTGTTTCAGGGGGGACTGAAGCTTTCTTT
TRBV19,15,TRBJ1-2,.,.,CASSSPEGRAYGYTF,TGTGCCAGTAGTAGCCCGGAGGGCAGAGCTTATGGCTACACCTTC
TRBV14,16,TRBJ2-2,.,.,CASSLMDRTNTGELFF,TGTGCCAGCAGCCTAATGGACAGAACGAACACCGGGGAGCTGTTTTTT
TRBV10-3,15,TRBJ2-1,TRBD2,.,CAISVSGLAGDEQFF,TGTGCCATCAGTGTATCGGGACTAGCGGGAGATGAGCAGTTCTTC